The 2 T cell receptor beta chains listed next were all sequenced from one sample in a study of blood T cells in healthy people across ages (dated by TCRdb to the mid-2010s). The library was produced with 5' RACE. Reads for this sample came from an Illumina HiSeq 2500. A second PCR of roughly 7 to 11 cycles was performed with a sample-barcoded 5' primer and a J-beta primer mix. TCRdb reran the public reads through fastp at Q25 and MiXCR, keeping productive beta chains. Entries are consolidated by CDR3 protein sequence, retaining the most common genes and DNA. The sample has 780,000 or so distinct CDR3 sequences on record, about 55% of them singletons. Under 50% of the sample rests with the top ten. The specimen was blood. Source of these receptors: a man older than 75 in good health.

This clonotype came up a few times. The chain combines TRBV20-1 with TRBJ2-7; 9 bases fit TRBD2. This CDR3 is 15 amino acids long. CDR1 DFQATT and CDR2 SNEGSKA come from the germline V gene (reference sequence). V shed 4 bases and J 5 bases; nucleotides not matched to a gene: 12. Here the CDR3 reads CSAKPRTSAVHEQYF. The CDR3 DNA reads TGCAGTGCTAAACCCCGGACTAGCGCAGTCCACGAGCAGTACTTC.

This clonotype was observed a handful of times. The chain has TRBV5-1 and TRBJ2-5, with a weak D call TRBD2 (6 bases). Trimming took off 2 bases at V and 3 bases at J, with 11 bases between the two ends. Germline V gives CDR1 SGHRS, CDR2 YFSETQ. The CDR3 consists of 14 residues. For the CDR3, the DNA is TGCGCCAGCAGCTTTGGGACTCTAAAAGAGACCCAGTACTTC. It is translated as CASSFGTLKETQYF. Full variable domain (remainder filled in from reference TRBV5-1 and TRBJ2-5): KAGVTQTPRYLIKTRGQQVTLSCSPISGHRSVSWYQQTPGQGLQFLFEYFSETQRNKGNFPGRFSGRQFSNSRSEMNVSTLELGDSALYLCASSFGTLKETQYFGPGTRLLVL.